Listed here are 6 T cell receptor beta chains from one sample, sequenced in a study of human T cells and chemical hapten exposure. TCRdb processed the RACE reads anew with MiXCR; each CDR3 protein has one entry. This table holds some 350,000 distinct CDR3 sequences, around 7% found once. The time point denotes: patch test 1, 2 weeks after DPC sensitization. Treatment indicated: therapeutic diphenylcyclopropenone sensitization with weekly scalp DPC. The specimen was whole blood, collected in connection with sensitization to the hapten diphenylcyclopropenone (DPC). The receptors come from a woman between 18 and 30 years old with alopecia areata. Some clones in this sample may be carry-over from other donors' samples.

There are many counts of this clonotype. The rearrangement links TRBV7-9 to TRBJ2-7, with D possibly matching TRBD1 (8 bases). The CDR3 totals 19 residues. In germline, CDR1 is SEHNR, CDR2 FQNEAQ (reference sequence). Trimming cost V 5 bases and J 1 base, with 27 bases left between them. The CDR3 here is CASSPTRDPTGGGSYEQYF. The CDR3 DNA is TGTGCCAGCAGCCCGACTCGGGACCCAACAGGGGGAGGGTCCTACGAGCAGTACTTC.

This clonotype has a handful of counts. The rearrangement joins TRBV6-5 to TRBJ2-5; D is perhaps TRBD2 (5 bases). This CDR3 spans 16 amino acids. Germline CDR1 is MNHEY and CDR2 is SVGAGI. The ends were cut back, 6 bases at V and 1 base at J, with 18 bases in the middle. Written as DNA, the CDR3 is TGTGCCAGCAGCCCAGGCTACGGGGAGATCCAAGAGACCCAGTACTTC. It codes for CASSPGYGEIQETQYF.

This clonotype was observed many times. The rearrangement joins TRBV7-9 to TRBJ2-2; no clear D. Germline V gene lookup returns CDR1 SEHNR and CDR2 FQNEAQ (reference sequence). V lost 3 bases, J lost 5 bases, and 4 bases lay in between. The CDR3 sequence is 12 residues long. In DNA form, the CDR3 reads TGTGCCAGCAGCTTGTCGACCGGGGAGCTGTTTTTT. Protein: CASSLSTGELFF.

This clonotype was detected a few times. CDR3 coding DNA: TGTGCCAGCAGCTCACAGGGGACGATGAACACTGAAGCTTTCTTT. Translating gives CASSSQGTMNTEAFF. The chain employs TRBV7-9 and TRBJ1-1; 7 bases are a match to TRBD1. The CDR3 is 15 amino acids. With V trimmed by 4 bases and J by 0 bases, 5 bases remained unmatched. Per the germline V gene, CDR1 is SEHNR and CDR2 is FQNEAQ (reference sequence).

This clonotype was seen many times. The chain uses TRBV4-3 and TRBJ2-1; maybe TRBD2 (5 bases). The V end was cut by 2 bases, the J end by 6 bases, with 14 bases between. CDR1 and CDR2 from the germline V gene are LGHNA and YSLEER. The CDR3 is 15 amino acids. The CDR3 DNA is TGCGCCAGCAGCCAACAAGCGGACTTGAGCAATGAGCAGTTCTTC. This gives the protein CASSQQADLSNEQFF.

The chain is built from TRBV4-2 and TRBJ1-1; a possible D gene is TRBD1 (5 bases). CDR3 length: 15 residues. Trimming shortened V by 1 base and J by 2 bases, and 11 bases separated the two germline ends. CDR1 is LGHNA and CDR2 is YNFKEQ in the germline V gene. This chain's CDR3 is CASSQGSRVNTEAFF. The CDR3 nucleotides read TGTGCCAGCAGCCAAGGTAGCAGGGTCAACACTGAAGCTTTCTTT.